This T cell receptor (beta chain) was profiled in a study of T-cell memory formation after mild COVID-19. The table lists this clonotype with many counts. Using its own MiXCR run on the 5' RACE reads, TCRdb lists one record per CDR3 protein. This sample has 100,000 to 120,000 distinct CDR3 sequences, with 22% found just once. CDR3 length: 14 residues. Trimming left V 5 bases short and J 0 bases short, with 10 bases between. From germline, CDR1 is MNHEY and CDR2 SMNVEV (reference sequence). This TCR was recovered from a man between 18 and 29 years old who had mild COVID-19 (a few samples of this study predate the infection). Cell type and time point are not known. The rearrangement uses TRBV27 and TRBJ1-1, with no clear D. Sequenced sample: PBMCs or a T cell subset sorted from them (not recorded which). The CDR3 sequence: CASSPSGMNTEAFF. The CDR3 coding sequence is TGTGCCAGCAGTCCCTCGGGCATGAACACTGAAGCTTTCTTT.